This TCR beta chain comes out of a study of T cell responses to AZD1222 COVID-19 vaccine. Remarks on this clone: What it binds is unknown.

Study-wide results and caveats: It was only a handful of AZD1222 recipients who were seropositive at baseline. Sampling that yielded the repertoires occurred only after the peak T cell response. Spike-specific TCR repertoires showed rising breadth and depth after two AZD1222 doses.

Per germline, CDR1 MGHDK and CDR2 SYGVNS. The CDR3 consists of 14 residues. The V and J ends lost 8 bases and 0 bases, in that order; junction bases with no gene match: 4. TCRdb keeps only in-frame clones here, not all; method: immunoSEQ multiplex PCR. This sample has over 150,000 clones, with roughly nine tenths found just once. The chain is built from TRBV25-1 and TRBJ1-5, with 7 bases fitting TRBD1. Here the sequenced sample was peripheral blood, taken on day 0 of AZD1222 vaccination. This TCR was recovered from an adult in good health. The CDR3 DNA sequence: TGTGCCAGCGGACAGGTCAATAGCAATCAGCCCCAGCATTTT. Encoded protein: CASGQVNSNQPQHF.